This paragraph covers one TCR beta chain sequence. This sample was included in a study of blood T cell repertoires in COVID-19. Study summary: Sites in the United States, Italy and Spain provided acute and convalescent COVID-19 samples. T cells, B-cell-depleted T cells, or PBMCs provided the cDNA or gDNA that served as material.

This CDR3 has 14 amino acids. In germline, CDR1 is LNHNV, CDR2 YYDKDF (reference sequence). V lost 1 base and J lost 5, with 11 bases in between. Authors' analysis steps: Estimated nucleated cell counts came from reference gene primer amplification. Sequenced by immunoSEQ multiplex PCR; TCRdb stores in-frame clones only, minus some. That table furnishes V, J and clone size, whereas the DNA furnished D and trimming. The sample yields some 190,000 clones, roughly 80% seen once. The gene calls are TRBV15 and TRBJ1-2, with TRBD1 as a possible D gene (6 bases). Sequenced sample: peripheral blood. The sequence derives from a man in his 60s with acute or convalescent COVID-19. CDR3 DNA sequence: TGTGCCACCAGCAGAGTAAGCAGGGGATATGGCTACACCTTC. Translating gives CATSRVSRGYGYTF.